What follows are 12 T cell receptor beta chains derived from one specimen sequenced in a study of molecular identifiers for immune sequencing clone quantification. TCRdb redid the calling of the PCR reads with MiXCR, one entry per CDR3 protein. This sample yields about 640,000 distinct CDR3 sequences, of which about 20% are seen a single time; 0.85% belongs to the top ten. Material for sequencing was naive CD8+ T cells from blood, with Jurkat cell RNA spiked in. Indicated subset: FACS-sorted CD8+CD4-CCR7+CD45RA+ naive T cells. Receptors originate from a human donor in good health. Some libraries in this study had Jurkat cell RNA spiked in.

The sample holds many counts of this clonotype. The chain couples TRBV28 to TRBJ1-5, with D possibly matching TRBD1 (6 bases). There are 16 residues in the CDR3. Germline-derived CDR1 and CDR2 are MDHEN and SYDVKM. Trimming cost V 1 base and J 4 bases, with 14 bases left between them. The DNA for the CDR3 is TGTGCCAGCAGTTTATTTCGGGGGGGCGAAAATCAGCCCCAGCATTTT. The encoded protein is CASSLFRGGENQPQHF.

This clonotype was detected a few times. The chain combines TRBV11-3 with TRBJ2-7; D is unresolved. From germline, CDR1 is SGHNT and CDR2 YENEEA. This CDR3 comprises 13 residues. V lost 3 bases, J lost 3 bases, and 9 bases lay in between. The CDR3 DNA reads TGTGCCAGCAGCTTCAGTTACGGCTACGAGCAGTACTTC. It translates to CASSFSYGYEQYF.

This clonotype was counted at least ten times. The chain carries TRBV20-1 and TRBJ2-3; D unresolved. The CDR3 has 16 residues. Trimming left V 0 bases short and J 0 bases short, with 13 bases between. Germline CDR1 reads DFQATT; CDR2 reads SNEGSKA (reference sequence). In nucleotides, the CDR3 is TGCAGTGCTAGAGATTCCAGCACTACTAGCACAGATACGCAGTATTTT. Translation: CSARDSSTTSTDTQYF.

This clonotype was seen ten or more times. The chain recombines TRBV12-5 with TRBJ1-2; D is ambiguous. CDR3 length equals 13 residues. V lost 2 bases, J lost 6 bases, and 10 bases lay in between. Germline CDR1 reads LGHNT; CDR2 reads FRNRAP. The CDR3 loop reads CASGLFQLHGYTF. In DNA, the CDR3 is TGTGCTAGTGGTTTGTTTCAACTCCATGGCTACACCTTC.

A word on this clonotype: Sequence at one end of the junction differs from germline and may be a read error. The chain carries TRBV7-6 and TRBJ2-2, with a weak D call TRBD2 (5 bases). Germline V lookup: CDR1 SGHVS, CDR2 FNYEAQ. The CDR3 runs to 17 residues. The CDR3 protein is CASSLELRASKTGELFF. The CDR3 DNA is TGTGCCAGCAGCTTAGAATTGAGGGCCTCGAAAACCGGGGAGCTGTTTTTT.

This clonotype was counted many times. The rearrangement links TRBV5-6 to TRBJ2-5; D remains unclear. The CDR3 loop spans 15 amino acids. Germline assignment: CDR1 SGHDT and CDR2 YYEEEE. Trimming removed 2 bases at V and 5 bases at J, with 16 bases between. CDR3 coding DNA: TGTGCCAGCAGCTTTATGTCGCAAGGTGGGGAGACCCAGTACTTC. Translation gives CASSFMSQGGETQYF.

A word on this clonotype: A junction end diverges from the germline sequence, so it may reflect a read error. CDR3 sequence: CANSLAGGQETQYF. As DNA, the CDR3 is TGTGCCAACAGCTTAGCCGGGGGGCAAGAGACCCAGTACTTC. This sequence joins TRBV7-2 and TRBJ2-5; 7 nucleotides agree with TRBD2. The CDR3 length is 14 residues. Germline-derived CDR1 and CDR2 are SGHTA and FQGNSA.

Points on this clonotype: A much bigger clone sits one base away, suggesting this may be a read error. For the CDR3, the DNA is TGTGCCAGCAGTTTACCTCGTAGGAACACTGAAGCTTTCTTT. It codes for CASSLPRRNTEAFF. This sequence joins TRBV12-3 or TRBV12-4 and TRBJ1-1; no clear D gene. The CDR3 consists of 14 residues. Trimming stripped 2 bases from V and 1 base from J, with 8 bases between.

At least ten counts were recorded for this clonotype. The chain combines TRBV6-6 with TRBJ1-1; D is uncertain. The V gene's germline CDR1 is MNHNY and CDR2 SVGAGI (reference sequence). Trimming stripped 6 bases from V and 2 bases from J, with 10 bases between. The CDR3 sequence is 13 residues long. CDR3 residues: CASSQAYNTEAFF. CDR3 nucleotides: TGTGCCAGCAGCCAAGCATACAACACTGAAGCTTTCTTT.

This clonotype was counted at least ten times. J is TRBJ1-1 and V is TRBV19, with D unclear. This CDR3 is 12 amino acids long. Deletions cut 2 bases from V and 1 base from J, with 2 bases between. CDR1 is LNHDA and CDR2 is SQIVND in the germline V gene (reference sequence). This CDR3 reads CASSIQNTEAFF. CDR3 sequence (DNA): TGTGCCAGTAGTATACAGAACACTGAAGCTTTCTTT.

This clonotype was seen more than once but under ten times. The J gene is TRBJ2-7, the V gene TRBV18, with 8 bases matching TRBD1. Germline trimming cut 1 base from V and 3 bases from J; bases unmatched to any gene: 5. The CDR3 is 15 amino acids. Per germline, CDR1 KGHSH and CDR2 LQKENI. This chain's CDR3 is CASSPRQGPFYEQYF. CDR3 sequence (DNA): TGTGCCAGCTCACCACGACAGGGGCCCTTCTACGAGCAGTACTTC. The full variable domain, its missing parts supplied by reference TRBV18 and TRBJ2-7, is NAGVMQNPRHLVRRRGQEARLRCSPMKGHSHVYWYRQLPEEGLKFMVYLQKENIIDESGMPKERFSAEFPKEGPSILRIQQVVRGDSAAYFCASSPRQGPFYEQYFGPGTRLTVT.

This clonotype has a count of ten or more. V and J are TRBV13 and TRBJ2-3; TRBD2 is a possible D gene (5 bases). V was cut by 5 bases and J by 0 bases, with 21 bases left in between. The CDR3 sequence is 18 residues long. Germline CDR1 and CDR2: PRHDT and FYEKMQ (reference sequence). CDR3 amino acids: CASSPPGVGDESTDTQYF. The DNA for the CDR3 is TGTGCCAGCAGCCCCCCCGGGGTGGGCGACGAAAGCACAGATACGCAGTATTTT.